This paragraph covers one T cell receptor beta chain sequence. The CDR3 contains 15 residues. Trimming took 2 bases from V and 6 from J; bases not matched to a gene: 8. Germline CDR1 SGHTS, CDR2 YDEGEE. The sample belongs to a study of beta chain features in type 1 diabetes. The whole isolated RNA underwent reverse transcription, so sequencing captured expressed TCRB transcripts. The repertoire was sequenced with immunoSEQ multiplex PCR; TCRdb's copy has only in-frame clones and lacks some. The data contain over 700,000 clones, roughly a sixth of them singletons. The chain has TRBV5-8 and TRBJ2-3; 8 bases align to TRBD1. Sequenced material: naive CD4+ T cells from blood. The TCR originated in a woman aged 18-35 years in good health. The CDR3 DNA follows: TGTGCCAGCAGCTTAGGAGACAGGGGCCCCGATACGCAGTATTTT. This gives the protein CASSLGDRGPDTQYF.